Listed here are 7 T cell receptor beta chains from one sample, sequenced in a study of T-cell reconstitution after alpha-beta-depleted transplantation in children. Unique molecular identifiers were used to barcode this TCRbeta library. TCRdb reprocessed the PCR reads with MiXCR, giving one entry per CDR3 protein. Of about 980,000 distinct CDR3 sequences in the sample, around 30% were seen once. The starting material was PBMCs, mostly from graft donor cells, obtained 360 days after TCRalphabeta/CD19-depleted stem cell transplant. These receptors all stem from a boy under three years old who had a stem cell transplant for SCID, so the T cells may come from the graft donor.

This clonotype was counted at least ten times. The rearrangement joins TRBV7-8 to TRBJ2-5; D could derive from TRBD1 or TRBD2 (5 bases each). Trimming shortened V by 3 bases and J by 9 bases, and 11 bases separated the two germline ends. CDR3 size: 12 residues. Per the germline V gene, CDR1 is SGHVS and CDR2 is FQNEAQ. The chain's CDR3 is CASSLGESSQYF. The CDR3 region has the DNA TGTGCCAGCAGCTTGGGGGAATCGTCCCAGTACTTC.

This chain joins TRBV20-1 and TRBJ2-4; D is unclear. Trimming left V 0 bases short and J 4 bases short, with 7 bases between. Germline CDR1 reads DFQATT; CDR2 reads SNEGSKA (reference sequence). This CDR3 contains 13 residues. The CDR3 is CSARDYLKNIQYF. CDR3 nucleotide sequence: TGCAGTGCTAGAGATTATCTGAAAAACATTCAGTACTTC.

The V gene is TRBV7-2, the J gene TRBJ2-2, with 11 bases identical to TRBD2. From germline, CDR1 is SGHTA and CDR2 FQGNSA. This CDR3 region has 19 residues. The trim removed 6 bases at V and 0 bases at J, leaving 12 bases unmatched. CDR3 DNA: TGTGCCAGCAGTTTACCAATCCCTAGCGGGGGGCCGAACACCGGGGAGCTGTTTTTT. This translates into CASSLPIPSGGPNTGELFF.

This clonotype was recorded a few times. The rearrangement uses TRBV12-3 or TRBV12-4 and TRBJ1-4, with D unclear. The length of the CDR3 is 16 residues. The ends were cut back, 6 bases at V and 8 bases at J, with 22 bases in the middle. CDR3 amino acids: CASSPGRRTRWEKLFF. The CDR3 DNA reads TGTGCCAGCAGCCCTGGACGACGGACCCGGTGGGAAAAACTGTTTTTT.

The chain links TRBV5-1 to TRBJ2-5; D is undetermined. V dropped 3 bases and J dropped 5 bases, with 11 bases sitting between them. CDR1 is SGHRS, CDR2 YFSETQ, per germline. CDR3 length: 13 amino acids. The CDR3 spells CASSSRAGETQYF. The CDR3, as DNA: TGCGCCAGCAGCTCTAGGGCTGGGGAGACCCAGTACTTC.

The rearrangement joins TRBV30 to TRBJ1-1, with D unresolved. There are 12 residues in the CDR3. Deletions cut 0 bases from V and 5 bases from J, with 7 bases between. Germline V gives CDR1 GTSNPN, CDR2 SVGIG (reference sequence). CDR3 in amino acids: CAWSVSVTEAFF. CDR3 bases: TGTGCCTGGAGTGTCTCCGTAACTGAAGCTTTCTTT.

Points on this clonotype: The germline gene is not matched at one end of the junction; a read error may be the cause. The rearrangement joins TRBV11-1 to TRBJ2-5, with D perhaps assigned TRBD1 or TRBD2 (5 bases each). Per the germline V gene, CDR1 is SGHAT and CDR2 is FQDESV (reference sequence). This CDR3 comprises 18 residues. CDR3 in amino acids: CASNLVLVRDGREETQYF. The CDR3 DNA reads TGTGCCAGCAACTTAGTCTTAGTACGGGACGGCAGAGAGGAGACCCAGTACTTC.